These 25 T cell receptor beta chains came from one sample sequenced in a study of CD8 T cells in Susac syndrome. The authors reverse transcribed about 0.5 to 1 ug RNA with random hexamers. Using its own MiXCR run on the immunoSEQ multiplex PCR reads, TCRdb lists one record per CDR3 protein. Of 150,000 or so distinct CDR3 sequences listed, around 95% are singletons. The sequenced sample consisted of CD4+ T cells from PBMCs. These receptors were collected from a human donor with Susac syndrome.

The chain links TRBV20-1 to TRBJ1-2; TRBD1 matches 8 bases. CDR3 length equals 14 residues. V lost 4 bases, J lost 2 bases, and 6 bases stayed unmatched. The germline V gene encodes CDR1 DFQATT and CDR2 SNEGSKA (reference sequence). The CDR3 here is CSATGQGGNYGYTF. CDR3 nucleotides: TGCAGTGCTACCGGACAGGGAGGAAACTATGGCTACACCTTC.

CDR3 residues: CASSPTESSPLHF. The DNA of the CDR3 is TGTGCCAGCAGCCCGACTGAAAGCTCACCCCTCCACTTT. J is TRBJ1-6 and V is TRBV14; no clear D. Germline loops: CDR1 SGHDN, CDR2 FVKESK. Trimming left V 4 bases short and J 10 bases short, with 11 bases between. This CDR3 is 13 amino acids long. Full variable domain (remainder filled in from reference TRBV14 and TRBJ1-6): EAGVTQFPSHSVIEKGQTVTLRCDPISGHDNLYWYRRVMGKEIKFLLHFVKESKQDESGMPNNRFLAERTGGTYSTLKVQPAELEDSGVYFCASSPTESSPLHFGNGTRLTVT.

CDR3 sequence: CSVRVGDYNEQFF. The CDR3 coding sequence is TGCAGCGTCCGCGTGGGGGACTACAATGAGCAGTTCTTC. This chain links TRBV29-1 with TRBJ2-1; either TRBD1 or TRBD2 may supply D (5 bases each). The germline gives CDR1 SQVTM, CDR2 ANQGSEA. The CDR3 runs 13 residues. Between the trimmed V and J ends, which lost 6 bases and 3 bases, there was a span of 12 bases.

The gene calls are TRBV7-2 and TRBJ1-6; D possibly corresponds to TRBD1 (5 bases). The CDR3 totals 14 residues. CDR1 SGHTA and CDR2 FQGNSA come from the germline V gene. V was pared by 3 bases and J by 10 bases, with 13 bases between. CDR3 sequence (DNA): TGTGCCAGCAGCTTCCCCGGGGGATTCTCACCCCTCCACTTT. It yields the protein CASSFPGGFSPLHF.

J is TRBJ2-3 and V is TRBV3-1; 12 bases line up with TRBD2. From germline, CDR1 is LGHDT and CDR2 YNNKEL (reference sequence). Germline trimming cut 1 base from V and 6 bases from J; bases unmatched to any gene: 2. This CDR3 is built from 15 residues. CDR3 region: CASSQGTSGEDTQYF. The CDR3 DNA reads TGTGCCAGCAGCCAAGGGACTAGCGGGGAGGATACGCAGTATTTT.

V and J are TRBV19 and TRBJ2-1; 11 bases match TRBD1. This CDR3 has 14 residues. CDR1 is LNHDA and CDR2 is SQIVND in the germline V gene (reference sequence). The junction had 5 bases not matched to a gene; V was cut back by 6 bases and J by 7 bases. CDR3 amino acids: CASSLGQGGNEQFF. The CDR3 region has the DNA TGTGCCAGTAGCTTGGGACAGGGGGGGAATGAGCAGTTCTTC.

CDR3 residues: CASSFRTGEAFF. In DNA form, the CDR3 reads TGTGCCAGCAGTTTCCGTACAGGGGAGGCTTTCTTT. This chain links TRBV6-6 with TRBJ1-1; 7 bases are a match to TRBD1. The J segment lost 11 bases and the V segment lost 4 bases, leaving 7 bases of the junction unmatched. The V gene's germline CDR1 is MNHNY and CDR2 SVGAGI (reference sequence). The CDR3 contains 12 residues.

The chain combines TRBV12-3 or TRBV12-4 with TRBJ1-5; tentative D call: TRBD1 (5 bases). There are 16 residues in the CDR3. Trimming took 5 bases from V and 4 from J, leaving 18 bases between them. CDR3 amino acids: CASSPARDGANQPQHF. CDR3 DNA sequence: TGTGCCAGCAGTCCTGCCCGGGACGGGGCTAATCAGCCCCAGCATTTT.

This clonotype came up once. The chain joins TRBV28 to TRBJ1-2, with TRBD1 as a possible D gene (6 bases). Between the trimmed V and J ends, which lost 1 base and 7 bases, there was a span of 13 bases. Germline lookup yields CDR1 MDHEN and CDR2 SYDVKM. The CDR3 contains 14 residues. The chain's CDR3 is CASSLSWGQSGYTF. The CDR3 bases are TGTGCCAGCAGTTTATCTTGGGGGCAGAGTGGCTACACCTTC.

V usage is TRBV3-1 and J usage is TRBJ1-1; TRBD1 agrees at 7 bases. Trimming at V came to 1 base and at J to 6 bases, leaving 8 bases not matched to a gene. The CDR3 runs 15 residues. Germline-derived CDR1 and CDR2 are LGHDT and YNNKEL (reference sequence). CDR3 nucleotides: TGTGCCAGCAGCCAAGGAGGAGGGGGCCACTCTGAAGCTTTCTTT. Protein sequence: CASSQGGGGHSEAFF.

This clonotype came up a few times. The rearrangement links TRBV14 to TRBJ1-6, with 7 nucleotides matching TRBD1. The germline gives CDR1 SGHDN, CDR2 FVKESK. This CDR3 has 12 amino acids. V shed 8 bases, J shed 6 bases, and the junction held 1 base outside the gene matches. The CDR3 spells CASRQGNSPLHF. In nucleotides, the CDR3 is TGTGCCAGCCGACAGGGTAATTCACCCCTCCACTTT.

The chain uses TRBV11-1 and TRBJ1-5; 7 bases are a match to TRBD1. CDR1 is SGHAT and CDR2 is FQDESV in the germline V gene (reference sequence). The V and J ends lost 8 bases and 2 bases, in that order; junction bases with no gene match: 12. The CDR3 extends over 16 amino acids. The CDR3 loop reads CASRLGQDRGNQPQHF. CDR3 in DNA: TGTGCCAGCCGGCTTGGACAGGATCGGGGCAATCAGCCCCAGCATTTT.

The chain joins TRBV24-1 to TRBJ2-1, with 12 nucleotides matching TRBD2. Trimming took 3 bases from V and 1 from J; bases not matched to a gene: 0. The CDR3 has 16 amino acids. Germline CDR1 is KGHDR and CDR2 is SFDVKD. The CDR3 protein is CATSDTSGGSYNEQFF. Here the CDR3 DNA reads TGTGCCACCAGTGATACTAGCGGGGGGTCCTACAATGAGCAGTTCTTC.

In its sample, this clonotype was seen once. This chain joins TRBV2 and TRBJ1-4; no reliable D call. The CDR3 contains 12 residues. V was clipped by 8 bases and J by 8 bases, with 12 bases between them. Germline V gene lookup returns CDR1 SNHLY and CDR2 FYNNEI. In nucleotides, the CDR3 is TGTGCCAGCGAGCTGTGGACGGAAAAACTGTTTTTT. It is translated as CASELWTEKLFF.

This clonotype has only one observation. The chain recombines TRBV12-5 with TRBJ2-7, with 7 bases fitting TRBD2. Germline CDR1 and CDR2: LGHNT and FRNRAP. With 2 bases clipped from V and 5 bases from J, the junction kept 3 bases outside the gene matches. The length of the CDR3 is 13 residues. DNA of the CDR3: TGTGCTAGTGGTTTGAGCGGGGTCCACGAGCAGTACTTC. Translation: CASGLSGVHEQYF. Variable domain in full (rest from reference TRBV12-5 and TRBJ2-7): DARVTQTPRHKVTEMGQEVTMRCQPILGHNTVFWYRQTMMQGLELLAYFRNRAPLDDSGMPKDRFSAEMPDATLATLKIQPSEPRDSAVYFCASGLSGVHEQYFGPGTRLTVT.

The chain employs TRBV20-1 and TRBJ2-5; D may be TRBD1 or TRBD2 (6 bases each). The germline CDR1 and CDR2 sequences are DFQATT and SNEGSKA (reference sequence). V lost 6 bases to trimming and J lost 5 bases, with 22 bases between them. The CDR3 extends over 15 amino acids. The DNA for the CDR3 is TGCAGTGCAAAGCGCGGGGTAGGGGGGTCGGAGACCCAGTACTTC. It encodes CSAKRGVGGSETQYF.

This clonotype showed up just once. The J gene is TRBJ2-1, the V gene TRBV20-1; no clear D. The V gene's germline CDR1 is DFQATT and CDR2 SNEGSKA (reference sequence). The CDR3 has 14 amino acids. The V end was cut by 4 bases, the J end by 0 bases, with 10 bases between. The DNA of the CDR3 is TGCAGTGCTATAGAGATAAGCTCCTACAATGAGCAGTTCTTC. Translating gives CSAIEISSYNEQFF.

As DNA, the CDR3 is TGTGCCAGCAGCCAAGTTGACTCCCGGTCCATTGGCTACACCTTC. Its translation: CASSQVDSRSIGYTF. This chain joins TRBV3-1 and TRBJ1-2; D is ambiguous. V was clipped by 1 base and J by 7 bases, with 16 bases between them. The length of the CDR3 is 15 residues. Germline V gene sequence: CDR1 LGHDT, CDR2 YNNKEL (reference sequence). The whole variable domain, remainder taken from reference TRBV3-1 and TRBJ1-2, is DTAVSQTPKYLVTQMGNDKSIKCEQNLGHDTMYWYKQDSKKFLKIMFSYNNKELIINETVPNRFSPKSPDKAHLNLHINSLELGDSAVYFCASSQVDSRSIGYTFGSGTRLTVV.

The gene calls are TRBV5-8 and TRBJ2-5, with a tentative D call TRBD1 (5 bases). V lost 5 bases to trimming and J lost 2 bases, with 10 bases between them. Germline V gene lookup returns CDR1 SGHTS and CDR2 YDEGEE. The CDR3 length is 13 residues. CDR3 region: CASRWGYQETQYF. In DNA, the CDR3 is TGTGCCAGCAGATGGGGCTATCAAGAGACCCAGTACTTC.

The CDR3 spells CASIERGTGELFF. CDR3 DNA sequence: TGTGCCAGCATCGAGCGGGGAACCGGGGAGCTGTTTTTT. The rearrangement links TRBV25-1 to TRBJ2-2; 7 positions match TRBD2. The CDR3 has 13 amino acids. CDR1 MGHDK and CDR2 SYGVNS come from the germline V gene. Unmatched junction bases numbered 4, after V lost 7 bases and J lost 5 bases.

This chain joins TRBV10-3 and TRBJ2-5; tentative D call: TRBD1 (5 bases). Germline-derived CDR1 and CDR2 are ENHRY and SYGVKD. V was trimmed by 3 bases and J by 3 bases, leaving 8 bases between them. This CDR3 has 13 residues. This CDR3 reads CAISDGAEETQYF. DNA of the CDR3: TGTGCCATCAGTGATGGGGCAGAAGAGACCCAGTACTTC.

The genes are TRBV5-1 and TRBJ2-5; TRBD1 is a possible D gene (5 bases). CDR3 size: 16 residues. Germline lookup yields CDR1 SGHRS and CDR2 YFSETQ. V shed 4 bases and J shed 5 bases, with 21 bases lying between them. The CDR3 here is CASSTGASHPGETQYF. As DNA, the CDR3 is TGCGCCAGCAGCACTGGGGCTTCTCACCCAGGGGAGACCCAGTACTTC.

The chain joins TRBV18 to TRBJ1-2; no definite D call. Between the trimmed V and J ends, which lost 3 bases and 8 bases, there was a span of 13 bases. The CDR3 is 13 amino acids. Germline-derived CDR1 and CDR2 are KGHSH and LQKENI. CDR3 sequence (DNA): TGTGCCAGCTCACCGGAGGATATGGGAGGCTACACCTTC. Protein product: CASSPEDMGGYTF.

The chain carries TRBV19 and TRBJ2-5, with D perhaps TRBD2 (6 bases). Germline V gives CDR1 LNHDA, CDR2 SQIVND (reference sequence). The CDR3 totals 15 residues. Trimming took 6 bases from V and 2 from J, leaving 16 bases between them. The CDR3 DNA reads as TGTGCCAGTAGCTCCGGGGCGGGAATGCAAGAGACCCAGTACTTC. It encodes CASSSGAGMQETQYF.

CDR3: CATSRDAGPNEKLFF. DNA of the CDR3: TGTGCCACCAGCAGAGATGCGGGACCAAATGAAAAACTGTTTTTT. The chain links TRBV15 to TRBJ1-4; a weak D match, TRBD1 (5 bases). The CDR3 has 15 amino acids. Trimming pared 0 bases from V and 5 bases from J, leaving 10 bases between. Germline loops: CDR1 LNHNV, CDR2 YYDKDF (reference sequence).